Below are 10 T cell receptor beta chains sequenced from a single sample in a study of blood T cell repertoires in COVID-19. Repertoires were generated with immunoSEQ multiplex PCR, while TCRdb's copy carries only in-frame clones and drops some. Of 140,000 or so clones listed, 70% to 90% are singletons. Sequences were obtained from peripheral blood. The receptors here all came from a human donor with acute or convalescent COVID-19. The donor label of this sample is uncertain.

This clone was counted once. V is TRBV28 and J is TRBJ1-1; 7 nucleotides line up with TRBD1. The germline V gene encodes CDR1 MDHEN and CDR2 SYDVKM. The CDR3 consists of 13 residues. The V and J ends lost 6 bases and 4 bases, in that order; junction bases with no gene match: 5. CDR3 DNA: TGTGCCAGCAGAAACAGGGGTGGCACTGAAGCTTTCTTT. It yields the protein CASRNRGGTEAFF.

The V and J genes are TRBV7-3 and TRBJ2-5; D not certain. The V end lost 1 base, the J end lost 4 bases, and 7 bases lay between the germline ends. CDR1 SGHTA and CDR2 FQGTGA come from the germline V gene. The length of the CDR3 is 13 residues. DNA of the CDR3: TGTGCCAGCAGCTTAATTTTTCGAGAGACCCAGTACTTC. Translation: CASSLIFRETQYF.

V gene TRBV6-5 combines with J gene TRBJ1-5, with no clear D. The germline V and J ends were trimmed by 7 bases and 7 bases, with 14 bases remaining between them. The CDR3 length is 13 residues. Germline V gene lookup returns CDR1 MNHEY and CDR2 SVGAGI. The CDR3 DNA follows: TGTGCCAGCATCGGCCTTGCCGGGCAGCCCCAGCATTTT. Amino acids: CASIGLAGQPQHF.

The chain recombines TRBV7-2 with TRBJ1-2, with 8 bases fitting TRBD1. The germline gives CDR1 SGHTA, CDR2 FQGNSA. The CDR3 runs 13 residues. The ends lost 6 bases at V and 7 bases at J; junction bases unmatched: 7. CDR3 sequence (DNA): TGTGCCAGCAGTTTGGACAGGGATCTTGGCTACACCTTC. Translating gives CASSLDRDLGYTF.

The chain joins TRBV3-1 (or the pseudogene TRBV3-2) to TRBJ1-1, with D tentatively TRBD1 (6 bases). The CDR3 runs 14 residues. V lost 7 bases, J lost 8 bases, and 20 bases lay in between. The V gene's germline CDR1 is LGHDT and CDR2 YNNKEL (reference sequence). The chain's CDR3 is CASTLGRGGLEAFF. In DNA, the CDR3 is TGTGCCAGCACCCTAGGAAGGGGGGGCCTAGAAGCTTTCTTT.

This chain connects TRBV7-9 to TRBJ2-3, with a weak D call TRBD1 (5 bases). This CDR3 has 12 residues. Trimming cost V 4 bases and J 5 bases, with 7 bases left between them. CDR1 SEHNR and CDR2 FQNEAQ come from the germline V gene (reference sequence). CDR3 coding DNA: TGTGCCAGCAGCTCCAGGGTAGATACGCAGTATTTT. Its protein product is CASSSRVDTQYF. The variable domain in full, with the rest retrieved from reference TRBV7-9 and TRBJ2-3, is DTGVSQNPRHKITKRGQNVTFRCDPISEHNRLYWYRQTLGQGPEFLTYFQNEAQLEKSRLLSDRFSAERPKGSFSTLEIQRTEQGDSAMYLCASSSRVDTQYFGPGTRLTVL.

J is TRBJ2-3 and V is TRBV2, with 7 bases identical to TRBD2. Germline V gives CDR1 SNHLY, CDR2 FYNNEI. V shed 6 bases and J 2 bases; nucleotides not matched to a gene: 2. This CDR3 is built from 13 residues. The CDR3 coding sequence is TGTGCCAGCAGGGGGAGGGCCACAGATACGCAGTATTTT. Translation gives CASRGRATDTQYF.

This rearrangement joins TRBV3-1 (or the pseudogene TRBV3-2) to TRBJ1-4; 8 bases agree with TRBD1. Germline CDR1 and CDR2: LGHDT and YNNKEL (reference sequence). V lost 5 bases, J lost 0 bases, and 8 bases stayed unmatched. The CDR3 has 17 amino acids. The CDR3, as DNA: TGTGCCAGCAGCTTCCCGGGACAGGATGCAACTAATGAAAAACTGTTTTTT. Translated: CASSFPGQDATNEKLFF.

CDR3 DNA: TGTGCCAGCAGCCGGACAGGGGGCGCGGGGGAGACCCAGTACTTC. Encoded protein: CASSRTGGAGETQYF. The gene calls are TRBV5-4 and TRBJ2-5; 11 bases fit TRBD1. From germline, CDR1 is SGHNT and CDR2 YYREEE (reference sequence). V was clipped by 4 bases and J by 5 bases; unmatched bases: 7. The CDR3 has 15 amino acids.

This chain joins TRBV5-1 and TRBJ2-2, with D maybe TRBD1 (5 bases). The CDR3 loop spans 15 amino acids. V dropped 4 bases and J dropped 1 base, with 11 bases sitting between them. CDR1 is SGHRS, CDR2 YFSETQ, per germline. This chain's CDR3 is CASSHGQLNTGELFF. The CDR3 DNA is TGCGCCAGCAGCCATGGACAATTGAACACCGGGGAGCTGTTTTTT. The full variable domain, with the rest looked up from reference TRBV5-1 and TRBJ2-2, is KAGVTQTPRYLIKTRGQQVTLSCSPISGHRSVSWYQQTPGQGLQFLFEYFSETQRNKGNFPGRFSGRQFSNSRSEMNVSTLELGDSALYLCASSHGQLNTGELFFGEGSRLTVL.